Here is one T cell receptor (beta chain) with its context. CD8+ and CD4+ T cells from blood underwent TCR beta sequencing, which was carried out in a high-throughput format. The study used healthy donors as controls matched for age and sex. TEMRA cells were FACS-enriched and CD8+ and CD4+ T cells negatively isolated. This sample was taken from a study of CD8 T cells in Susac syndrome. The V gene lost 7 bases and the J gene lost 7 bases, with 9 bases spanning the gap. CDR1 is SGDLS and CDR2 is YYNGEE in the germline V gene. The CDR3 runs to 11 residues. Random hexamers primed reverse transcription of roughly 0.45 to 1 ug RNA. Multiplex immunoSEQ PCR targeted 54 Vbeta and 13 Jbeta TCR beta segments. In TCRdb, the immunoSEQ multiplex PCR reads were re-called with MiXCR into one record per CDR3 protein. The sample lists about 85,000 distinct CDR3 sequences; around 94% were seen once.

This clonotype was obtained from a human donor in good health. This chain links TRBV9 with TRBJ2-1; D call uncertain. The sequencing sample was made of CD8+ T cells from PBMCs. CDR3 sequence (DNA): TGTGCCAGCGGACCGGAGAATGAGCAGTTCTTC. Translation: CASGPENEQFF.